The 15 T cell receptor beta chains listed next were all sequenced from one sample in a study of control samples from healthy donors and cancer patients. Produced via immunoSEQ multiplex PCR; TCRdb's table is partial and in-frame only. The table includes fewer than 200,000 clones, 88% detected once. Sequenced input: blood. The source is a woman aged 25 to 45 in good health.

The J gene is TRBJ2-2, the V gene TRBV18; the D gene could be TRBD1 or TRBD2 (5 bases each). This CDR3 has 15 residues. Trimming took off 3 bases at V and 5 bases at J, with 13 bases between the two ends. Germline V gene data show CDR1 as KGHSH and CDR2 as LQKENI. The CDR3 loop is CASSPQLGETGELFF. CDR3 nucleotides: TGTGCCAGCTCACCGCAATTAGGGGAGACCGGGGAGCTGTTTTTT.

This chain joins TRBV28 and TRBJ1-5; D is unclear. In germline, CDR1 is MDHEN, CDR2 SYDVKM. V shed 7 bases and J shed 6 bases, with 13 bases lying between them. The CDR3 extends over 13 amino acids. CDR3 DNA sequence: TGTGCCAGCATACTCGAATCCAGTCAGCCCCAGCATTTT. This translates into CASILESSQPQHF.

The rearrangement links TRBV21-1 to TRBJ2-7. TRBV21-1 is tagged as a pseudogene. The CDR3 covers 17 residues. CDR3 DNA sequence: TGTGCCAGCAGCAAAGTGGCTGGGCGGATGGGCCCCTACGAGCAGTACTTC. The encoded protein is CASSKVAGRMGPYEQYF.

The chain carries TRBV5-1 and TRBJ2-5; the D gene is possibly TRBD2 (6 bases). The CDR3 runs 16 residues. V dropped 1 base and J dropped 0 bases, with 13 bases sitting between them. CDR1 is SGHRS, CDR2 YFSETQ, per germline. The CDR3 coding sequence is TGCGCCAGCAGCTTGACAGCGGGTGCATACCAAGAGACCCAGTACTTC. Protein sequence: CASSLTAGAYQETQYF.

This clone was recorded once. The chain is built from TRBV5-4 and TRBJ2-3; a weak D match, TRBD2 (5 bases). This CDR3 comprises 16 residues. Looked up from germline, CDR1 is SGHNT and CDR2 is YYREEE (reference sequence). V lost 1 base and J 4 bases, leaving 16 bases between the germline ends. The CDR3 here is CASSLSAGATADTQYF. The CDR3, as DNA: TGTGCCAGCAGCTTGTCTGCGGGCGCAACGGCAGATACGCAGTATTTT.

V usage is TRBV18 and J usage is TRBJ2-1; D is possibly TRBD2 (6 bases). Trimming took off 1 base at V and 8 bases at J, with 21 bases between the two ends. Germline-derived CDR1 and CDR2 are KGHSH and LQKENI. The CDR3 has 17 amino acids. The CDR3 loop is CASSPRRSRGEWDEQFF. The CDR3 region has the DNA TGTGCCAGCTCACCACGGCGTTCGCGGGGAGAGTGGGATGAGCAGTTCTTC.

The chain has TRBV7-2 and TRBJ2-2; a weak D match, TRBD1 (6 bases). Between the trimmed V and J ends, which lost 5 bases and 7 bases, there was a span of 17 bases. The CDR3 contains 15 residues. Germline assignment: CDR1 SGHTA and CDR2 FQGNSA. CDR3 amino acids: CASSRYGQGHGELFF. In DNA form, the CDR3 reads TGTGCCAGCAGCCGGTATGGCCAGGGGCACGGGGAGCTGTTTTTT.

About this clone: Other DNA sequences in the same sample also yield this CDR3. This CDR3 reads CASSLASNEQFF. DNA of the CDR3: TGTGCCAGCAGCTTAGCGAGCAATGAGCAGTTCTTC. The chain combines TRBV7-8 with TRBJ2-1; D unresolved. From germline, CDR1 is SGHVS and CDR2 FQNEAQ. There are 12 residues in the CDR3. The germline V and J ends were trimmed by 0 bases and 6 bases, with 3 bases remaining between them.

The J gene is TRBJ2-6, the V gene TRBV7-2, with TRBD1 matching 8 bases. CDR1 and CDR2 (germline): SGHTA, FQGNSA. Trimming cost V 5 bases and J 4 bases; bases outside gene matches: 13. This CDR3 spans 18 amino acids. The CDR3 is CASSPRGQTGVGANVLTF. CDR3 nucleotide sequence: TGTGCCAGCAGCCCTAGGGGCCAGACAGGGGTCGGGGCCAACGTCCTGACTTTC.

This chain connects TRBV2 to TRBJ2-7, with TRBD2 identical over 15 bases. Per the germline V gene, CDR1 is SNHLY and CDR2 is FYNNEI. The trim removed 7 bases at V and 0 bases at J, leaving 4 bases unmatched. This CDR3 comprises 16 residues. The CDR3 loop is CASTGTSGRLSYEQYF. The CDR3 DNA is TGTGCCAGCACCGGGACTAGCGGGAGGCTCTCCTACGAGCAGTACTTC.

CDR3 protein: CASKSGVFTDTQYF. CDR3 in DNA: TGTGCCAGTAAGTCGGGAGTATTTACAGATACGCAGTATTTT. The chain recombines TRBV19 with TRBJ2-3, with TRBD2 as a possible D gene (6 bases). CDR1 is LNHDA, CDR2 SQIVND, per germline (reference sequence). This CDR3 spans 14 amino acids. Trimming stripped 7 bases from V and 3 bases from J, with 14 bases between.

This clone has a handful of counts. The J gene is TRBJ2-2, the V gene TRBV27; TRBD2 agrees at 9 bases. Trimming took 5 bases from V and 6 from J; bases not matched to a gene: 7. CDR3 size: 15 residues. Germline V gene sequence: CDR1 MNHEY, CDR2 SMNVEV (reference sequence). The CDR3: CASSKTSGRSGELFF. CDR3 in DNA: TGTGCCAGCAGTAAAACTAGCGGGCGCTCCGGGGAGCTGTTTTTT.

V and J are TRBV5-4 and TRBJ1-2; possibly TRBD1 for D (6 bases). Germline V gene data show CDR1 as SGHNT and CDR2 as YYREEE (reference sequence). This CDR3 has 14 residues. Between the trimmed V and J ends, which lost 4 bases and 6 bases, there was a span of 16 bases. CDR3 sequence reads: CASSPEQGFHGYTF. DNA of the CDR3: TGTGCCAGCAGCCCCGAACAGGGCTTTCATGGCTACACCTTC.

J is TRBJ2-7 and V is TRBV2, with TRBD2 matching over 15 bases. Germline-derived CDR1 and CDR2 are SNHLY and FYNNEI. This CDR3 comprises 20 residues. Germline trimming cut 7 bases from V and 0 bases from J; bases unmatched to any gene: 16. The CDR3 DNA reads as TGTGCCAGCATTCCAACAGGACTAGCGGGAGGGCCAAAATTCTCCTACGAGCAGTACTTC. Translated: CASIPTGLAGGPKFSYEQYF.

The gene calls are TRBV6-4 and TRBJ2-3; 9 bases fit TRBD2. CDR3 length: 15 amino acids. Losses at the gene ends were 6 bases for V and 0 bases for J; bases not matched to a gene: 4. The germline V gene encodes CDR1 MRHNA and CDR2 SNTAGT. DNA for the CDR3: TGTGCCAGCAGCCCCACTAGCGGGAGCACAGATACGCAGTATTTT. As protein: CASSPTSGSTDTQYF.